Only one count was recorded for the clone carrying this T cell receptor beta chain. Its antigen is as yet unknown. An end of the junction does not agree with germline; a read error may underlie this. This sample was included in a study of STAT5B mutations in CD4+ large granular lymphocyte leukemia. Findings of the study overall: Main leukemic clonotypes were patient-specific, but 25% appeared at low frequency elsewhere. Patient CD4-sorted repertoires stayed more clonal than healthy ones after leukemic-clone removal.

Germline CDR1 reads SQVTM; CDR2 reads ANQGSEA. This CDR3 comprises 14 residues. Sequencing was at survey level. Data came from immunoSEQ multiplex PCR; TCRdb stores just in-frame clones and leaves some out. The profile covers nearly 30,000 clones, with approximately 80% appearing a single time and approximately 6.2% taken by the ten largest. Sequenced material: CD4+ T cells from blood buffy coats. The genes are TRBV29-1 and TRBJ2-7; TRBD2 agrees at 12 bases. The clonotype comes from a human donor in good health. In DNA form, the CDR3 reads TGCAGCGTTGTGGGACTAGCGGGCTCCCACGAGCAGTACTTC. Translation: CSVVGLAGSHEQYF.